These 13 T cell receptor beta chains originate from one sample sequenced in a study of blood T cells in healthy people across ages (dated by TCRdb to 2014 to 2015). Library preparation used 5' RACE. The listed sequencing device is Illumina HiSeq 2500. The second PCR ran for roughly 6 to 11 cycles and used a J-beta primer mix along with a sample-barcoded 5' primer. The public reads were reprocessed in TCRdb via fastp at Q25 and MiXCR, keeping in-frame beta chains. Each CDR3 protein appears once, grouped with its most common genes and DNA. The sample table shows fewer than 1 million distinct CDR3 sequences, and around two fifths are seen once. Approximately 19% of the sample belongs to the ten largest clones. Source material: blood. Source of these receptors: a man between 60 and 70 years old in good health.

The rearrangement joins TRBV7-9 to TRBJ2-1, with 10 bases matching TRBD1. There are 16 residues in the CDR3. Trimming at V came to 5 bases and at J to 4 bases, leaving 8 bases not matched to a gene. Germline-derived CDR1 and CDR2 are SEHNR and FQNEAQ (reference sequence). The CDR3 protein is CASSPDPGQGYNEQFF. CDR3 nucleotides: TGTGCCAGCAGCCCTGACCCGGGACAGGGGTACAATGAGCAGTTCTTC.

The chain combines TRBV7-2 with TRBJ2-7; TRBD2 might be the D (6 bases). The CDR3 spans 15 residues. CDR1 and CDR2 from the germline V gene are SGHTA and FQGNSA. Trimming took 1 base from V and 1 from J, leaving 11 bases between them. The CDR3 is CASSLVASESYEQYF. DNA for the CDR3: TGTGCCAGCAGCTTAGTGGCTAGCGAATCCTACGAGCAGTACTTC.

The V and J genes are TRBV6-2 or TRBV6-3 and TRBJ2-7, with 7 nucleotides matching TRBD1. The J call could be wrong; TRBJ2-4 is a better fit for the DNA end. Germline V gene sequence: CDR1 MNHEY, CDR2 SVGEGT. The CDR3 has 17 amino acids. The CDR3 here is CASSYQRADRYKNIQYF. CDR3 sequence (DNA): TGTGCCAGCAGTTACCAGAGAGCGGACAGGTACAAAAACATTCAGTACTTC.

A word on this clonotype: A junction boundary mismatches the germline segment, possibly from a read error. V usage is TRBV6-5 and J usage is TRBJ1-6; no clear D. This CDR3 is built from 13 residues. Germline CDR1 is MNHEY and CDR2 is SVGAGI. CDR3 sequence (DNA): TGTGCCAGCAGAAATGATCTGATAGCGCCCCTCCGCTTT. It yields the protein CASRNDLIAPLRF.

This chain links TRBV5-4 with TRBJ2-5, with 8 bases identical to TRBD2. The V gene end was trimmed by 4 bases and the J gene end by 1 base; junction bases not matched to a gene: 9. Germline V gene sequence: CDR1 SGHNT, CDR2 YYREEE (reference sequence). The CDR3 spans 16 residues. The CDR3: CASSGVGTRFQETQYF. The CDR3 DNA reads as TGTGCCAGCAGCGGGGTGGGGACTAGATTCCAAGAGACCCAGTACTTC.

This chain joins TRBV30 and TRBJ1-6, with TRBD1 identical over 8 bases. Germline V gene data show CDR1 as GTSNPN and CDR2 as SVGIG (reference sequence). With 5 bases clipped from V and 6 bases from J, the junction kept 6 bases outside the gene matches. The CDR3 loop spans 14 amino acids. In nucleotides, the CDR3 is TGTGCCTGGCGGACAGGGAACCTTAATTCACCCCTCCACTTT. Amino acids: CAWRTGNLNSPLHF.

The CDR3 DNA reads TGTGCCAGCAGCTTAGTTCAGGGTCTGAAGAACATTCAGTACTTC. Translating it yields CASSLVQGLKNIQYF. The V call is TRBV11-3, the J call TRBJ2-4; D is possibly TRBD1 (5 bases). The V end was cut by 1 base, the J end by 7 bases, with 14 bases between. Germline CDR1 SGHNT, CDR2 YENEEA. The CDR3 has 15 amino acids.

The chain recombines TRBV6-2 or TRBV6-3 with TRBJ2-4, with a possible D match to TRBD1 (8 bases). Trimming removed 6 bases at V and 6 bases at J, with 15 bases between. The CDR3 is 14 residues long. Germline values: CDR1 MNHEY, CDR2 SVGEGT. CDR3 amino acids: CASSRTGRGNIQYF. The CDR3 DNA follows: TGTGCCAGCAGCCGGACAGGGAGGGGAAACATTCAGTACTTC.

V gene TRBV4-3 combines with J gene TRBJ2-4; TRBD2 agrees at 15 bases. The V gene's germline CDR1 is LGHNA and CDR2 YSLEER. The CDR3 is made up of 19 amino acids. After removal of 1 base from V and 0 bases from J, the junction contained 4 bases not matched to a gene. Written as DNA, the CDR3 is TGCGCCAGCAGCCAAGGGACTAGCGGGGGGGTAGGAGCCAAAAACATTCAGTACTTC. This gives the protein CASSQGTSGGVGAKNIQYF.

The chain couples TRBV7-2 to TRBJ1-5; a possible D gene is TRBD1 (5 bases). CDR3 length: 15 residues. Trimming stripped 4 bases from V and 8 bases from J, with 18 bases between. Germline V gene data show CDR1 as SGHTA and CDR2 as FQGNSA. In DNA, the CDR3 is TGTGCCAGCAGCTCTCAAGCTTCCGGGGCAAAGCCCCAGCATTTT. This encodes CASSSQASGAKPQHF.

CDR3 sequence (DNA): TGTGCCAGCAGCCAAGATCTATTGGCCCGTGGAGAAAAACTGTTTTTT. It specifies CASSQDLLARGEKLFF. The rearrangement links TRBV3-1 to TRBJ1-4; D not certain. The CDR3 consists of 16 residues. The ends were cut back, 0 bases at V and 8 bases at J, with 16 bases in the middle. Germline CDR1 reads LGHDT; CDR2 reads YNNKEL (reference sequence).

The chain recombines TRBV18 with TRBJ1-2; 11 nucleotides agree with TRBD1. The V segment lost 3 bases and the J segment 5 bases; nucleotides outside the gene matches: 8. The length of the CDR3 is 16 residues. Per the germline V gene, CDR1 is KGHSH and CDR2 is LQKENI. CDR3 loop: CASSPNLGQGAYGYTF. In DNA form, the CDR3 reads TGTGCCAGCTCACCTAACCTTGGACAGGGGGCGTATGGCTACACCTTC.

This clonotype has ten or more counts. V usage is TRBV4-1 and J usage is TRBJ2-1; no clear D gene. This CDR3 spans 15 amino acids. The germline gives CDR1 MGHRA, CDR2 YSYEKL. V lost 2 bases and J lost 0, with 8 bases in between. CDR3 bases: TGCGCCAGCAGCCAAACTGCCCTCTCCTACAATGAGCAGTTCTTC. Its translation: CASSQTALSYNEQFF.